What follows are 16 T cell receptor beta chains derived from one specimen sequenced in a study of cytomegalovirus exposure and HLA in healthy donors. Primers included in the PCR were 60 Vbeta and 13 Jbeta primers. Data came from immunoSEQ multiplex PCR; TCRdb stores just in-frame clones and leaves some out. Counted here are fewer than 150,000 clones, 70% to 85% occurring once; the ten biggest clones make up roughly 2.5%. The sequenced sample was PBMCs. The receptors stem from a young woman in good health and CMV-seronegative.

This sequence joins TRBV27 and TRBJ1-4, with 7 bases fitting TRBD1. The ends lost 2 bases at V and 4 bases at J; junction bases unmatched: 1. This CDR3 has 14 residues. Germline-derived CDR1 and CDR2 are MNHEY and SMNVEV (reference sequence). The CDR3 nucleotides read TGTGCCAGCAGTTTACAGGGGGTTAATGAAAAACTGTTTTTT. Encoded protein: CASSLQGVNEKLFF.

The rearrangement links TRBV27 to TRBJ1-5; 7 bases match TRBD1. The germline gives CDR1 MNHEY, CDR2 SMNVEV (reference sequence). Trimming at V came to 6 bases and at J to 7 bases, leaving 15 bases not matched to a gene. There are 16 residues in the CDR3. This CDR3 is CASRPTRAGGRQPQHF. CDR3 DNA: TGTGCCAGCAGGCCGACGAGGGCAGGGGGACGACAGCCCCAGCATTTT.

V is TRBV6-5 and J is TRBJ1-2; D gene ambiguous. V was pared by 2 bases and J by 1 base, with 5 bases between. The CDR3 has 13 residues. CDR1 and CDR2 from the germline V gene are MNHEY and SVGAGI. As DNA, the CDR3 is TGTGCCAGCAGTTACGAGGTTAACTATGGCTACACCTTC. Residues: CASSYEVNYGYTF.

The CDR3 loop reads CASTTQRGTLNTEAFF. In nucleotides, the CDR3 is TGTGCCAGTACCACCCAGCGGGGGACACTGAACACTGAAGCTTTCTTT. The chain is built from TRBV19 and TRBJ1-1, with D possibly being TRBD1 (6 bases). Germline loops: CDR1 LNHDA, CDR2 SQIVND (reference sequence). The ends were cut back, 7 bases at V and 0 bases at J, with 18 bases in the middle. This CDR3 is 16 amino acids long.

This clone was seen just once. The CDR3 DNA is TGTGCCAGCAGCTTAGAGGCTAGCAGAGGAGAGACCCAGTACTTC. This translates into CASSLEASRGETQYF. The V call is TRBV7-6, the J call TRBJ2-5; perhaps TRBD2 as D (5 bases). The germline V gene encodes CDR1 SGHVS and CDR2 FNYEAQ. V lost 1 base, J lost 4 bases, and 13 bases lay in between. This CDR3 contains 15 residues.

This chain joins TRBV6-5 and TRBJ1-4; no firm D call. CDR3 length equals 14 residues. V was pared by 5 bases and J by 0 bases, with 7 bases between. Germline loops: CDR1 MNHEY, CDR2 SVGAGI. In nucleotides, the CDR3 is TGTGCCAGCAGTCGGGGTGCAACTAATGAAAAACTGTTTTTT. Protein product: CASSRGATNEKLFF.

The rearrangement links TRBV4-2 to TRBJ2-1; TRBD2 matches 10 bases. Per germline, CDR1 LGHNA and CDR2 YNFKEQ. V shed 0 bases and J 8 bases; nucleotides not matched to a gene: 7. CDR3 length: 16 amino acids. For the CDR3, the DNA is TGTGCCAGCAGCCAAGATGACCCTAGCGGGAGACATGAGCAGTTCTTC. It yields the protein CASSQDDPSGRHEQFF.

This clone was counted only a few times. The V call is TRBV9, the J call TRBJ2-1; 9 bases agree with TRBD2. The germline V gene has CDR1 SGDLS and CDR2 YYNGEE. V lost 3 bases, J lost 5 bases, and 12 bases stayed unmatched. This CDR3 has 17 amino acids. CDR3 in amino acids: CASSAPREGGGDNEQFF. As DNA, the CDR3 is TGTGCCAGCAGCGCCCCGAGGGAGGGCGGGGGGGACAATGAGCAGTTCTTC.

The chain is built from TRBV5-4 and TRBJ1-2, with TRBD1 as a possible D gene (5 bases). CDR1 and CDR2 (germline): SGHNT, YYREEE (reference sequence). V lost 3 bases and J lost 6, with 24 bases in between. The CDR3 has 17 residues. CDR3 DNA: TGTGCCAGCAGCTCCGATAAGGGGTTTCAGTTAATGGATGGCTACACCTTC. This translates into CASSSDKGFQLMDGYTF.

V and J are TRBV6-5 and TRBJ1-3; D not resolved. The CDR3 covers 13 residues. Germline loops: CDR1 MNHEY, CDR2 SVGAGI. The V end lost 5 bases, the J end lost 4 bases, and 9 bases lay between the germline ends. The DNA for the CDR3 is TGTGCCAGCAGTCACCCGACAGGAAACACCATATATTTT. As protein: CASSHPTGNTIYF.

This sequence joins TRBV19 and TRBJ1-1, with D possibly being TRBD1 (6 bases). V shed 6 bases and J shed 2 bases, with 13 bases lying between them. The germline gives CDR1 LNHDA, CDR2 SQIVND (reference sequence). The CDR3 consists of 14 residues. CDR3 bases: TGTGCCAGTAGAGTCGCGGGGGGCAACACTGAAGCTTTCTTT. Residues: CASRVAGGNTEAFF.

The chain is built from TRBV4-3 and TRBJ2-6, with D possibly being TRBD1 (5 bases). The V and J ends lost 4 bases and 0 bases respectively, with 19 bases between them. Germline V gene lookup returns CDR1 LGHNA and CDR2 YSLEER. There are 19 residues in the CDR3. The DNA for the CDR3 is TGCGCCAGCAGCCGAGAAGGGGCTTTCCGTAACTCTGGGGCCAACGTCCTGACTTTC. This sequence encodes CASSREGAFRNSGANVLTF.

The chain carries TRBV7-9 and TRBJ1-5, with D possibly being TRBD1 (6 bases). The germline V gene has CDR1 SEHNR and CDR2 FQNEAQ (reference sequence). The CDR3 runs 12 residues. V lost 5 bases and J 9 bases, leaving 11 bases between the germline ends. The CDR3 sequence: CASSAPDRPQHF. The CDR3 DNA reads as TGTGCCAGCAGCGCCCCGGACAGGCCCCAGCATTTT.

The chain couples TRBV7-8 to TRBJ1-5, with 7 bases fitting TRBD1. The CDR3 has 15 residues. V shed 6 bases, J shed 2 bases, and the junction held 7 bases outside the gene matches. Germline V gene data show CDR1 as SGHVS and CDR2 as FQNEAQ. Here the CDR3 DNA reads TGTGCCAGCAGTCCCGACAGGGTTGGCAATCAGCCCCAGCATTTT. Residues: CASSPDRVGNQPQHF.

The chain combines TRBV11-3 with TRBJ1-2, with D possibly TRBD1 on 5 matching bases. Germline V lookup: CDR1 SGHNT, CDR2 YENEEA. This CDR3 has 15 amino acids. V lost 5 bases, J lost 5 bases, and 18 bases lay in between. CDR3 nucleotide sequence: TGTGCCAGCAGCGTAAGGGGCACAGGAGGGTATGGCTACACCTTC. Residues: CASSVRGTGGYGYTF. The entire variable domain, with the rest obtained from reference TRBV11-3 and TRBJ1-2, is as follows: EAGVVQSPRYKIIEKKQPVAFWCNPISGHNTLYWYLQNLGQGPELLIRYENEEAVDDSQLPKDRFSAERLKGVDSTLKIQPAELGDSAVYLCASSVRGTGGYGYTFGSGTRLTVV.

This chain joins TRBV27 and TRBJ2-1; D call uncertain. CDR3 length equals 13 residues. Trimming removed 4 bases from V and 6 bases from J, with 10 bases in between. Germline V gene lookup returns CDR1 MNHEY and CDR2 SMNVEV (reference sequence). The CDR3 region has the DNA TGTGCCAGCAGTTCGTCCCCTAGCAATGAGCAGTTCTTC. It encodes CASSSSPSNEQFF.